A single sample gave rise to the 23 T cell receptor beta chains below, sequenced in a study of cytotoxic CD8 clonotypes in ibrutinib-treated CLL. Some clones are missing from TCRdb's copy, which holds only in-frame ones; the method was immunoSEQ multiplex PCR. The table lists 150,000 or so clones, approximately 80% of them singletons. Here the sequenced sample was PBMCs, taken after 12 months of ibrutinib treatment. These receptors came from a human donor with chronic lymphocytic leukemia.

The V gene is TRBV4-1, the J gene TRBJ2-7; D call uncertain. Germline CDR1 and CDR2: MGHRA and YSYEKL. Trimming stripped 4 bases from V and 3 bases from J, with 10 bases between. This CDR3 region has 13 residues. The CDR3 reads CASSLPRGYEQYF. CDR3 sequence (DNA): TGCGCCAGCAGCCTTCCGCGAGGCTACGAGCAGTACTTC.

The CDR3 here is CASSPTGTGSYNEQFF. The DNA of the CDR3 is TGTGCCAGCAGCCCCACCGGGACAGGGTCTTACAATGAGCAGTTCTTC. This chain joins TRBV7-8 and TRBJ2-1; TRBD1 agrees at 9 bases. The V and J ends lost 5 bases and 4 bases, in that order; junction bases with no gene match: 9. The CDR3 spans 16 residues. Germline CDR1 SGHVS, CDR2 FQNEAQ. Full variable domain (remainder filled in from reference TRBV7-8 and TRBJ2-1): GAGVSQSPRYKVAKRGQDVALRCDPISGHVSLFWYQQALGQGPEFLTYFQNEAQLDKSGLPSDRFFAERPEGSVSTLKIQRTQQEDSAVYLCASSPTGTGSYNEQFFGPGTRLTVL.

This rearrangement joins TRBV27 to TRBJ2-1, with TRBD2 matching 10 bases. This CDR3 spans 14 amino acids. Germline CDR1 reads MNHEY; CDR2 reads SMNVEV (reference sequence). V lost 8 bases to trimming and J lost 8 bases; unmatched junction nucleotides: 9. The CDR3 coding sequence is TGTGCCAGCTTCCGACTAGCGGGTGGATATGAGCAGTTCTTC. Protein sequence: CASFRLAGGYEQFF.

The V call is TRBV30, the J call TRBJ2-7; D unresolved. The CDR3 contains 15 residues. The germline CDR1 and CDR2 sequences are GTSNPN and SVGIG (reference sequence). V lost 0 bases and J lost 2, with 14 bases in between. The CDR3 protein is CAWSVGTFDTYEQYF. In DNA form, the CDR3 reads TGTGCCTGGAGTGTGGGAACTTTTGATACCTACGAGCAGTACTTC.

The chain carries TRBV11-2 and TRBJ1-1; D is ambiguous. Trimming took 1 base from V and 4 from J, leaving 13 bases between them. The CDR3 loop spans 15 amino acids. CDR1 and CDR2 from the germline V gene are SGHAT and FQNNGV. CDR3 bases: TGTGCCAGCAGCTTAGGAGGCCCGGGGAGCACTGAAGCTTTCTTT. Amino acids: CASSLGGPGSTEAFF.

V is TRBV29-1 and J is TRBJ2-6; the match to TRBD1 covers 11 bases. V was pared by 6 bases and J by 0 bases, with 7 bases of the junction left unmatched. Looked up from germline, CDR1 is SQVTM and CDR2 is ANQGSEA. The CDR3 is 17 residues long. The CDR3 DNA reads as TGCAGCGTCGCAGGGGACAGGGGGTTCTCTGGGGCCAACGTCCTGACTTTC. Protein sequence: CSVAGDRGFSGANVLTF.

The chain employs TRBV5-1 and TRBJ2-2; TRBD2 matches 8 bases. Germline V gene lookup returns CDR1 SGHRS and CDR2 YFSETQ. The CDR3 runs to 16 residues. J was trimmed by 4 bases and V by 4 bases; bases with no gene match: 9. The CDR3 DNA is TGCGCCAGCAGCCCCTCCCCGGGAGGGGGCACCGGGGAGCTGTTTTTT. Encoded protein: CASSPSPGGGTGELFF.

This clone occurred once. The chain uses TRBV7-2 and TRBJ2-5; a weak D match, TRBD2 (6 bases). Deletions cut 2 bases from V and 5 bases from J, with 12 bases between. Germline values: CDR1 SGHTA, CDR2 FQGNSA. The CDR3 sequence is 14 residues long. CDR3 amino acids: CASSLTGTLETQYF. The CDR3, as DNA: TGTGCCAGCAGCTTAACGGGGACTCTGGAGACCCAGTACTTC.

V is TRBV11-2 and J is TRBJ1-2, with 7 bases lining up with TRBD1. CDR3 length: 13 amino acids. Germline CDR1 reads SGHAT; CDR2 reads FQNNGV. The trim removed 2 bases at V and 4 bases at J, leaving 1 base unmatched. In DNA form, the CDR3 reads TGTGCCAGCAGCTTAACAGGGGTCTATGGCTACACCTTC. Translating it yields CASSLTGVYGYTF.

The chain links TRBV7-9 to TRBJ2-3; D unclear. CDR1 is SEHNR, CDR2 FQNEAQ, per germline (reference sequence). Trimming pared 2 bases from V and 2 bases from J, leaving 11 bases between. The CDR3 length is 15 residues. The CDR3 DNA follows: TGTGCCAGCAGCTTACTGGTGGCCGACACAGATACGCAGTATTTT. Translating gives CASSLLVADTDTQYF. The variable domain in full, completed from reference TRBV7-9 and TRBJ2-3, reads DTGVSQNPRHKITKRGQNVTFRCDPISEHNRLYWYRQTLGQGPEFLTYFQNEAQLEKSRLLSDRFSAERPKGSFSTLEIQRTEQGDSAMYLCASSLLVADTDTQYFGPGTRLTVL.

V and J are TRBV6-5 and TRBJ1-1; unclear D gene. V was shortened by 6 bases and J by 7 bases, with 12 bases between the two germline ends. CDR1 MNHEY and CDR2 SVGAGI come from the germline V gene. The CDR3 sequence is 12 residues long. Here the CDR3 reads CASRRPPGEAFF. CDR3 DNA sequence: TGTGCCAGCAGAAGACCCCCTGGTGAAGCTTTCTTT.

The chain combines TRBV7-8 with TRBJ2-3; D possibly corresponds to TRBD2 (7 bases). Germline assignment: CDR1 SGHVS and CDR2 FQNEAQ. This CDR3 spans 18 amino acids. Trimming removed 5 bases at V and 5 bases at J, with 26 bases between. CDR3 sequence (DNA): TGTGCCAGCAGCCCCTCAAGGGGGAGGGCCGCGGGTATAGATACGCAGTATTTT. Its translation: CASSPSRGRAAGIDTQYF.

The V gene is TRBV2, the J gene TRBJ1-2, with TRBD1 as a possible D gene (6 bases). The CDR3 contains 16 residues. Germline assignment: CDR1 SNHLY and CDR2 FYNNEI. The V gene lost 6 bases and the J gene lost 1 base, with 18 bases spanning the gap. This chain's CDR3 is CASSRIGQQNNYGYTF. As DNA, the CDR3 is TGTGCCAGCAGCCGAATAGGACAGCAAAATAACTATGGCTACACCTTC.

V is TRBV11-1 and J is TRBJ2-7; D remains unclear. The CDR3 consists of 14 residues. Germline V gene sequence: CDR1 SGHAT, CDR2 FQDESV (reference sequence). Deletions cut 2 bases from V and 3 bases from J, with 11 bases between. The CDR3 spells CASSLRRFDYEQYF. The CDR3 bases are TGTGCCAGCAGCTTACGCAGGTTCGACTACGAGCAGTACTTC. The entire variable domain, with the rest obtained from reference TRBV11-1 and TRBJ2-7, is as follows: EAEVAQSPRYKITEKSQAVAFWCDPISGHATLYWYRQILGQGPELLVQFQDESVVDDSQLPKDRFSAERLKGVDSTLKIQPAELGDSAMYLCASSLRRFDYEQYFGPGTRLTVT.

The chain couples TRBV27 to TRBJ2-7; 8 nucleotides agree with TRBD2. Germline trimming cut 4 bases from V and 0 bases from J; bases unmatched to any gene: 8. The CDR3 has 16 residues. Per germline, CDR1 MNHEY and CDR2 SMNVEV (reference sequence). CDR3 bases: TGTGCCAGCAGTTCCAACCCCAGCGGGGGCTCCTACGAGCAGTACTTC. It translates to CASSSNPSGGSYEQYF.

This chain connects TRBV6-5 to TRBJ2-5; a weak D match, TRBD1 (5 bases). Germline lookup yields CDR1 MNHEY and CDR2 SVGAGI. V dropped 0 bases and J dropped 5 bases, with 16 bases sitting between them. There are 16 residues in the CDR3. The CDR3 loop reads CASSYSSSATGETQYF. The CDR3 bases are TGTGCCAGCAGTTACTCGTCGTCTGCCACAGGCGAGACCCAGTACTTC.

The chain is built from TRBV6-5 and TRBJ2-2; D possibly uses TRBD1 or TRBD2 (5 bases each). Germline assignment: CDR1 MNHEY and CDR2 SVGAGI. Trimming left V 5 bases short and J 0 bases short, with 7 bases between. The CDR3 extends over 14 amino acids. In nucleotides, the CDR3 is TGTGCCAGCAGTGGGACCCCGAACACCGGGGAGCTGTTTTTT. Protein product: CASSGTPNTGELFF.

This clone was detected a few times. The genes are TRBV5-1 and TRBJ1-1, with D uncertain. V lost 0 bases, J lost 6 bases, and 9 bases lay in between. CDR1 is SGHRS, CDR2 YFSETQ, per germline. This CDR3 contains 13 residues. CDR3 loop: CASSLDVEPEAFF. CDR3 DNA: TGCGCCAGCAGCTTGGACGTGGAACCTGAAGCTTTCTTT.

The V and J genes are TRBV7-3 and TRBJ2-7, with D perhaps matching TRBD1 (5 bases). This CDR3 has 15 amino acids. V lost 1 base and J lost 2, with 12 bases in between. In germline, CDR1 is SGHTA, CDR2 FQGTGA. In DNA form, the CDR3 reads TGTGCCAGCAGCTTAAGCGGACACGAGACCTACGAGCAGTACTTC. Translating gives CASSLSGHETYEQYF.

V is TRBV9 and J is TRBJ2-1; the match to TRBD2 covers 10 bases. The CDR3 extends over 15 amino acids. The germline V gene has CDR1 SGDLS and CDR2 YYNGEE. The J segment lost 8 bases and the V segment lost 4 bases, leaving 9 bases of the junction unmatched. The CDR3 nucleotides are TGTGCCAGCAGCACAAGCGGGAGGGCCCTCTATGAGCAGTTCTTC. It yields the protein CASSTSGRALYEQFF. Full variable domain (rest looked up from reference TRBV9 and TRBJ2-1): DSGVTQTPKHLITATGQRVTLRCSPRSGDLSVYWYQQSLDQGLQFLIQYYNGEERAKGNILERFSAQQFPDLHSELNLSSLELGDSALYFCASSTSGRALYEQFFGPGTRLTVL.

This clone appeared a few times. The chain uses TRBV7-9 and TRBJ2-3; TRBD2 might be the D (6 bases). This CDR3 contains 16 residues. V lost 4 bases and J 6 bases, leaving 20 bases between the germline ends. In germline, CDR1 is SEHNR, CDR2 FQNEAQ (reference sequence). The CDR3 loop reads CASSSRDWAARDTQYF. The CDR3 coding sequence is TGTGCCAGCAGCTCCCGGGACTGGGCTGCACGTGATACGCAGTATTTT.

The V call is TRBV4-1, the J call TRBJ1-4, with a weak D call TRBD1 (6 bases). Looked up from germline, CDR1 is MGHRA and CDR2 is YSYEKL. V lost 2 bases and J 7 bases, leaving 11 bases between the germline ends. This CDR3 is built from 14 residues. CDR3: CASSQQGSSEKLFF. The DNA for the CDR3 is TGCGCCAGCAGCCAACAGGGGAGTAGTGAAAAACTGTTTTTT.

A single count supports this clone. The rearrangement joins TRBV19 to TRBJ2-5; D call uncertain. Trimming shortened V by 5 bases and J by 5 bases, and 9 bases separated the two germline ends. The CDR3 covers 12 residues. Germline V gene data show CDR1 as LNHDA and CDR2 as SQIVND (reference sequence). CDR3 residues: CASSSPSETQYF. DNA for the CDR3: TGTGCCAGTAGTTCACCCTCGGAGACCCAGTACTTC.